Presented here are 9 T cell receptor beta chains from one specimen sequenced in a study of T cells in Graves' hyperthyroidism and ophthalmopathy. It was RNA transcripts that yielded the amplified TCR beta CDR3 regions. Primed by the HTBI set, a first-round RT-PCR was run on the TCR CDR3. TCRdb recomputed calls from the multiplex PCR reads with MiXCR, one row per CDR3 protein. This sample has about half a million distinct CDR3 sequences, with about 16% found just once. The sample consisted of blood. The origin of the receptors is a woman aged 30 to 39 with Graves' ophthalmopathy.

The chain uses TRBV6-2 or TRBV6-3 and TRBJ1-1, with 7 positions matching TRBD1. The junction had 10 bases not matched to a gene; V was cut back by 6 bases and J by 12 bases. Germline V gene data show CDR1 as MNHEY and CDR2 as SVGEGT. CDR3 length equals 12 residues. CDR3 DNA sequence: TGTGCCAGCAGGTCGAGAACAGGGGACCCTTTCTTT. This codes for CASRSRTGDPFF.

This clonotype occurred a few times. The chain is built from TRBV28 and TRBJ1-4; D is unclear. V lost 7 bases, J lost 2 bases, and 20 bases lay in between. The CDR3 has 17 residues. CDR1 and CDR2 from the germline V gene are MDHEN and SYDVKM. The DNA for the CDR3 is TGTGCCAGCACCACACCCCACATTGGGAGCACTAATGAAAAACTGTTTTTT. Protein product: CASTTPHIGSTNEKLFF.

In this sample, this clonotype turned up many times. This chain joins TRBV7-2 and TRBJ2-7, with 7 bases lining up with TRBD1. The length of the CDR3 is 14 residues. J gave up 1 base and V 4 bases, and 4 bases lay outside the gene matches. Germline values: CDR1 SGHTA, CDR2 FQGNSA. CDR3: CASSWDSASYEQYF. The CDR3 coding sequence is TGTGCCAGCAGCTGGGACAGTGCATCCTACGAGCAGTACTTC.

This clonotype was detected a few times. For the CDR3, the DNA is TGTGCCAGCAGTTTCTCTAGCGGGAGATCCTACGAGCAGTACTTC. Translating it yields CASSFSSGRSYEQYF. The chain couples TRBV28 to TRBJ2-7; 10 nucleotides align to TRBD2. The CDR3 consists of 15 residues. The junction had 3 bases not matched to a gene; V was cut back by 3 bases and J by 1 base. Germline CDR1 MDHEN, CDR2 SYDVKM.

The gene calls are TRBV5-4 and TRBJ2-7, with a possible D match to TRBD1 (6 bases). V dropped 0 bases and J dropped 3 bases, with 13 bases sitting between them. Germline-derived CDR1 and CDR2 are SGHNT and YYREEE (reference sequence). This CDR3 is 15 amino acids long. The CDR3 region is CASSLGRGSLYEQYF. CDR3 nucleotide sequence: TGTGCCAGCAGCTTGGGCAGGGGATCCCTCTACGAGCAGTACTTC.

This clonotype was observed many times. The V gene is TRBV3-1, the J gene TRBJ2-1; 9 bases map to TRBD2. This CDR3 comprises 16 residues. Germline CDR1 is LGHDT and CDR2 is YNNKEL (reference sequence). The junction had 10 bases not matched to a gene; V was cut back by 1 base and J by 9 bases. CDR3 in DNA: TGTGCCAGCAGCCAAGCACCGGGACTAGCCCTTACTGAGCAGTTCTTC. Its translation: CASSQAPGLALTEQFF.

This clonotype has at least ten counts. The chain has TRBV28 and TRBJ2-1, with D perhaps assigned TRBD1 or TRBD2 (5 bases each). Per the germline V gene, CDR1 is MDHEN and CDR2 is SYDVKM. CDR3 length: 14 residues. V gave up 7 bases and J gave up 3 bases, with 13 bases separating them. The CDR3 here is CASNVGPIYNEQFF. The CDR3, as DNA: TGTGCCAGCAATGTGGGACCGATCTACAATGAGCAGTTCTTC.

Remarks on this clonotype: Since a much larger clone is just one base distant, this may be a read error. The chain has TRBV28 and TRBJ2-5; TRBD2 matches at 7 bases. The length of the CDR3 is 13 residues. The V and J ends lost 6 bases and 9 bases, in that order; junction bases with no gene match: 10. Germline V lookup: CDR1 MDHEN, CDR2 SYDVKM. This chain's CDR3 is CASSGGGMEAQYF. The CDR3 DNA reads TGTGCCAGCAGCGGCGGGGGTATGGAGGCCCAGTACTTC.

The rearrangement joins TRBV6-1 to TRBJ1-2; possible D gene TRBD1, 5 bases. V shed 8 bases and J shed 7 bases, with 14 bases lying between them. CDR1 is MNHNS and CDR2 is SASEGT in the germline V gene. This CDR3 is built from 12 residues. CDR3 nucleotides: TGTGCCAGCGGGGGAGGGCGGGGTGGCTACACCTTC. It codes for CASGGGRGGYTF.